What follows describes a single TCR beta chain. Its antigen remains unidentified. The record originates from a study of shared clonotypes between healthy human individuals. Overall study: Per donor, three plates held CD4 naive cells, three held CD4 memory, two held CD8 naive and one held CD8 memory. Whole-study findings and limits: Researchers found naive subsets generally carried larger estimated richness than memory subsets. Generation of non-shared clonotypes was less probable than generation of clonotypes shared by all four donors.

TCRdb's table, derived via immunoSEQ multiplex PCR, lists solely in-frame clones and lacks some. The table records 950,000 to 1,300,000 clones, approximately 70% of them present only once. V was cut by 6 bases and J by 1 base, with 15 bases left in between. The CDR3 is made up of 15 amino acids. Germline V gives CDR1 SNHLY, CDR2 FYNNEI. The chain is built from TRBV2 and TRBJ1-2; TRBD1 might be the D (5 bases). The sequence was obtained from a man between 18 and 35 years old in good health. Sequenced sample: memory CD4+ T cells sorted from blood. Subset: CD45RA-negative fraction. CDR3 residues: CASSLTVQSNYGYTF. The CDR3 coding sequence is TGTGCCAGCAGCCTGACAGTCCAGAGTAACTATGGCTACACCTTC.